This TCR beta chain was found in a study of CD8+ T cells in alopecia areata. Whole-study findings and limits: Scalp clonality, together with expanded CD8+ clones among the top 100, fell significantly with tofacitinib.

Of note for this clone: The antigen remains undetermined.

Sample treatment: oral pan-JAK inhibitor, 5-10 mg twice daily. Starting from PBMCs, sorting isolated CD4+ and CD8+ T cells. Reverse transcription of extracted RNA yielded cDNA, which provided the sequencing template. Clones were sequenced by immunoSEQ multiplex PCR, and TCRdb holds only the in-frame ones, with some missing. The sample contains 150,000 to 250,000 clones, approximately 60% of which appear only once. Germline loops: CDR1 MNHNS, CDR2 SASEGT. The CDR3 is 14 residues long. V lost 2 bases, J lost 6 bases, and 11 bases lay in between. The chain carries TRBV6-1 and TRBJ1-5, with TRBD1 as a possible D gene (6 bases). The source of this sequence is a human donor with alopecia areata. The specimen was CD4+ T cells sorted from blood, collected at week 4, from a patient treated with tofacitinib. CDR3 coding DNA: TGTGCCAGCAGTGAACAGGGGAGAGGTCAGCCCCAGCATTTT. Translation: CASSEQGRGQPQHF.